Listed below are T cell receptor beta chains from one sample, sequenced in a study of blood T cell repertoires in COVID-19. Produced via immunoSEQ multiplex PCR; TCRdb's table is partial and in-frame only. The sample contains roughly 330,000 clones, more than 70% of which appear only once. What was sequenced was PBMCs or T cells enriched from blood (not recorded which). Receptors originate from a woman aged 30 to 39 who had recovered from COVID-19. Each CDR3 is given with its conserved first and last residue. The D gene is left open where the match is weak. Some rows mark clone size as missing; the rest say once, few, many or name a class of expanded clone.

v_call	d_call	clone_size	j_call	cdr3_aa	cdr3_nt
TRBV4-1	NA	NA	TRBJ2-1	CASSQFMDSQIYNEQFF	TGCGCCAGCAGCCAATTCATGGACAGCCAGATCTACAATGAGCAGTTCTTC
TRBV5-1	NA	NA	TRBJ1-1	CASSLDRGNEAFF	TGCGCCAGCAGCTTGGATCGGGGAAATGAAGCTTTCTTT
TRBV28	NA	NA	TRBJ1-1	CASTPTGTYTEAFF	TGTGCCAGCACACCAACAGGAACCTACACTGAAGCTTTCTTT
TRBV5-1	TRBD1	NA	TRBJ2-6	CASSYRTGSGANVLTF	TGCGCCAGCAGCTACCGGACAGGGTCCGGGGCCAACGTCCTGACTTTC
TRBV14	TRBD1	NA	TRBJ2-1	CASSPPGQGWAYNEQFF	TGTGCCAGCAGCCCTCCCGGACAGGGTTGGGCCTACAATGAGCAGTTCTTC
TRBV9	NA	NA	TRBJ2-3	CASSVGRGYRTDTQYF	TGTGCCAGCAGCGTAGGGCGGGGATATCGCACAGATACGCAGTATTTT
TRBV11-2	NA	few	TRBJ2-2	CASSLVLTGELFF	TGTGCCAGCAGCTTAGTTCTCACCGGGGAGCTGTTTTTT
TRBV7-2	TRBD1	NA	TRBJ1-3	CASSPDRVRNTIYF	TGTGCCAGCAGCCCGGACAGGGTTCGAAACACCATATATTTT
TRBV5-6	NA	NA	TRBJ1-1	CASSFTGKTEAFF	TGTGCCAGCAGCTTTACAGGGAAGACTGAAGCTTTCTTT
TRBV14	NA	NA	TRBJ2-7	CASSQIPYEQYF	TGTGCCAGCAGTCAGATCCCTTACGAGCAGTACTTC
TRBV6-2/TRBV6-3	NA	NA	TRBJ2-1	CASSYAVLTGPRNEQFF	TGTGCCAGCAGTTACGCGGTTTTGACAGGTCCCCGCAATGAGCAGTTCTTC
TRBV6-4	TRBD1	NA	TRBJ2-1	CASSVEGQGYNEQFF	TGTGCCAGCAGCGTAGAGGGACAGGGCTACAATGAGCAGTTCTTC
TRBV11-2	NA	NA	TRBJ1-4	CASSSNRMVNEKLFF	TGTGCCAGCAGCTCGAACAGGATGGTTAATGAAAAACTGTTTTTT
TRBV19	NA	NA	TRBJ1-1	CASSTPTGYNTEAFF	TGTGCCAGTAGTACCCCTACAGGATACAACACTGAAGCTTTCTTT
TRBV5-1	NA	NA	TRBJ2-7	CASSFEGVEQYF	TGCGCCAGCAGCTTCGAAGGGGTCGAGCAGTACTTC
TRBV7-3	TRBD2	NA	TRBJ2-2	CASSAGLAYTGELFF	TGTGCCAGCAGCGCGGGACTAGCTTACACCGGGGAGCTGTTTTTT
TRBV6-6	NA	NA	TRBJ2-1	CASSAGTLLNEQFF	TGTGCCAGCAGTGCCGGGACTCTCCTCAATGAGCAGTTCTTC
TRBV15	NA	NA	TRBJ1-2	CATSRDHQGGYTF	TGTGCCACCAGCAGAGATCATCAGGGTGGCTACACCTTC
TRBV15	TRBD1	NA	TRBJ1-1	CATSVKGQGDTEAFF	TGTGCCACCAGCGTGAAGGGACAGGGGGACACTGAAGCTTTCTTT
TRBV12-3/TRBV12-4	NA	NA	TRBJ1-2	CASRQGQYGYTF	TGTGCCAGCAGACAGGGCCAGTATGGCTACACCTTC
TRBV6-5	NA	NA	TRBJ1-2	CASSYSRQGANGYTF	TGTGCCAGCAGTTACTCTCGGCAGGGCGCGAACGGCTACACCTTC
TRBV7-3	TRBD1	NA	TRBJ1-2	CASSLQDRADYGYTF	TGTGCCAGCAGCTTGCAGGACAGGGCGGACTATGGCTACACCTTC
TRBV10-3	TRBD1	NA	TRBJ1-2	CAISQTGHGYTF	TGTGCCATCAGCCAGACAGGGCATGGCTACACCTTC
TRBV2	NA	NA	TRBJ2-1	CASSPLPDNEQFF	TGTGCCAGCAGCCCCTTGCCGGACAATGAGCAGTTCTTC
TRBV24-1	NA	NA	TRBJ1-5	CATSDQDSGGQPQHF	TGTGCCACCAGTGATCAAGACTCGGGAGGTCAGCCCCAGCATTTT
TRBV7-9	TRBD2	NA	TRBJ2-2	CASSLVAGDTGELFF	TGTGCCAGCAGCCTCGTAGCGGGGGACACCGGGGAGCTGTTTTTT
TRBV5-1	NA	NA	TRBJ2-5	CASSSRPRGSDETQYF	TGCGCCAGCAGCTCCAGGCCCAGGGGCTCCGACGAGACCCAGTACTTC
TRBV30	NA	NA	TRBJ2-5	CAWRRVMYQETQYF	TGTGCCTGGAGGCGTGTAATGTACCAAGAGACCCAGTACTTC
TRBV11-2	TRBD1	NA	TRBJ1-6	CASSLRGQDNSPLHF	TGTGCCAGCAGCTTAAGGGGACAGGATAATTCACCCCTCCACTTT
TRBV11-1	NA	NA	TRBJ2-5	CASSWSPGQETQYF	TGTGCCAGCAGCTGGAGCCCTGGTCAGGAGACCCAGTACTTC
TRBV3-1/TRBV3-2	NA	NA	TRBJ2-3	CASSFYTDTQYF	TGTGCCAGCAGTTTCTACACAGATACGCAGTATTTT
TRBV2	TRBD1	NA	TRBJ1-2	CASSGGQGAFYGYTF	TGTGCCAGCAGTGGGGGACAGGGGGCATTCTATGGCTACACCTTC
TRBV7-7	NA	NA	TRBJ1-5	CASSEFLDQPQHF	TGTGCCAGCAGCGAGTTTCTGGATCAGCCCCAGCATTTT
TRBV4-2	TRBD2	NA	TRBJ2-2	CASSQELGTRGSSGELFF	TGTGCCAGCAGCCAAGAACTTGGGACTAGGGGTTCATCCGGGGAGCTGTTTTTT
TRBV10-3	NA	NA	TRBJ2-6	CAISVHRDSGANVLTF	TGTGCCATCAGTGTCCACAGGGACTCTGGGGCCAACGTCCTGACTTTC
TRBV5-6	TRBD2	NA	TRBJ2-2	CASSFGLAGANTGELFF	TGTGCCAGCAGCTTCGGACTAGCGGGGGCGAACACCGGGGAGCTGTTTTTT